These 9 T cell receptor beta chains originate from one sample sequenced in a study of T-cell memory formation after mild COVID-19. TCRdb reprocessed the 5' RACE reads with MiXCR, giving one entry per CDR3 protein. The data show 200,000 to 250,000 distinct CDR3 sequences, over 9% seen once. The sample comprised PBMCs or a T cell subset sorted from them (not recorded which). These receptors all stem from a man in his late teens or twenties who had mild COVID-19 (a few samples of this study predate the infection). Cell type and time point are not known.

The table lists this clonotype with many counts. In nucleotides, the CDR3 is TGTGCCAGCAGCTTAGGCTCCGGGACTACTTCACCCCTCCACTTT. It yields the protein CASSLGSGTTSPLHF. The chain recombines TRBV7-2 with TRBJ1-6, with D possibly matching TRBD1 (5 bases). From germline, CDR1 is SGHTA and CDR2 FQGNSA. The CDR3 totals 15 residues. Trimming cost V 1 base and J 9 bases, with 13 bases left between them. Full variable domain (remainder filled in from reference TRBV7-2 and TRBJ1-6): GAGVSQSPSNKVTEKGKDVELRCDPISGHTALYWYRQSLGQGLEFLIYFQGNSAPDKSGLPSDRFSAERTGGSVSTLTIQRTQQEDSAVYLCASSLGSGTTSPLHFGNGTRLTVT.

In its sample, this clonotype was seen many times. The V gene is TRBV29-1, the J gene TRBJ1-2; the D gene is possibly TRBD1 (6 bases). V was trimmed by 3 bases and J by 7 bases, leaving 12 bases between them. CDR1 and CDR2 from the germline V gene are SQVTM and ANQGSEA. The CDR3 is made up of 12 amino acids. The CDR3 protein is CSVEGGAGGYTF. The CDR3 DNA follows: TGCAGCGTTGAGGGGGGGGCAGGTGGCTACACCTTC.

This clonotype was detected a few times. V gene TRBV6-4 combines with J gene TRBJ1-4; D may be TRBD1 (5 bases). The CDR3 loop spans 14 amino acids. V was shortened by 6 bases and J by 12 bases, with 20 bases between the two germline ends. Germline CDR1 and CDR2: MRHNA and SNTAGT. The CDR3, as DNA: TGTGCCAGCAGGCCCGGGACGGACTTTGGGGAACTGTTTTTT. This codes for CASRPGTDFGELFF.

The rearrangement uses TRBV20-1 and TRBJ1-2, with 7 bases fitting TRBD1. The ends lost 8 bases at V and 5 bases at J; junction bases unmatched: 5. From germline, CDR1 is DFQATT and CDR2 SNEGSKA (reference sequence). The CDR3 consists of 11 residues. The CDR3 protein is CSILQGYGYTF. The DNA of the CDR3 is TGCAGTATTTTACAGGGGTATGGCTACACCTTC.

This clonotype occurred a few times. The V gene is TRBV20-1, the J gene TRBJ2-2, with a possible D match to TRBD2 (6 bases). CDR3 length: 16 amino acids. Deletions cut 3 bases from V and 7 bases from J, with 21 bases between. CDR1 is DFQATT, CDR2 SNEGSKA, per germline (reference sequence). The CDR3 reads CSARVTSRPGSGELFF. CDR3 bases: TGCAGTGCTAGGGTTACTAGCAGGCCAGGGAGCGGGGAGCTGTTTTTT.

Here the CDR3 DNA reads TGCGCCAGCAGCTTGGAGCACCCGGGGAATGAGCAGTTCTTC. Amino acid sequence: CASSLEHPGNEQFF. The V call is TRBV5-1, the J call TRBJ2-1; D may be TRBD2 (5 bases). The CDR3 length is 14 residues. Between the trimmed V and J ends, which lost 0 bases and 7 bases, there was a span of 11 bases. In germline, CDR1 is SGHRS, CDR2 YFSETQ.

This clonotype turned up a few times. This chain links TRBV7-7 with TRBJ2-5; TRBD1 matches at 8 bases. The CDR3 length is 15 residues. CDR1 SSHAT and CDR2 FNYEAQ come from the germline V gene (reference sequence). V lost 5 bases, J lost 4 bases, and 9 bases stayed unmatched. The DNA for the CDR3 is TGTGCCAGCAGCCACCAAGCGACAGGGGCAGAGACCCAGTACTTC. Its translation: CASSHQATGAETQYF. Supplemented by reference TRBV7-7 and TRBJ2-5, the full variable domain reads GAGVSQSPRYKVTKRGQDVTLRCDPISSHATLYWYQQALGQGPEFLTYFNYEAQPDKSGLPSDRFSAERPEGSISTLTIQRTEQRDSAMYRCASSHQATGAETQYFGPGTRLLVL.

This clonotype was detected ten times or more. The chain employs TRBV6-5 and TRBJ2-3, with D uncertain. The CDR3 runs 12 residues. With 5 bases removed from V and 6 bases from J, the gap between germline ends came to 9 bases. CDR1 MNHEY and CDR2 SVGAGI come from the germline V gene. CDR3 nucleotides: TGTGCCAGCAGTCCCCGGCGGGATACGCAGTATTTT. Its translation is CASSPRRDTQYF.

This chain joins TRBV6-2 or TRBV6-3 and TRBJ1-5; D uncertain. The CDR3 runs 11 residues. V was cut by 4 bases and J by 9 bases, with 7 bases left in between. Germline CDR1 is MNHEY and CDR2 is SVGEGT. Here the CDR3 DNA reads TGTGCCAGCAGTTTCGGAGGGCCCCAGCATTTT. It encodes CASSFGGPQHF.